A selection of T cell receptor beta chains follows, all from one sample in a study of cytomegalovirus exposure and HLA in healthy donors. The data were produced by immunoSEQ multiplex PCR, yet TCRdb's version contains in-frame clones alone and is incomplete. The sample lists about 180,000 clones, around 80% occurring once. Sequencing was performed on PBMCs. These receptors were obtained from a woman aged 60-75 years in good health and CMV-seropositive. CDR3s include the opening cysteine and the closing phenylalanine or tryptophan. A D gene is named only where the DNA matches it firmly. Not all rows give a size; the values are once, few, many and, for expanded clones, a class.

TRBV28,once,TRBD2,TRBJ2-1,CASSLLAGGPFGQFF,TGTGCCAGCAGTTTACTAGCGGGGGGGCCATTCGGGCAGTTCTTC
TRBV7-9,.,TRBD1,TRBJ1-1,CASSYGDSGTEAFF,TGTGCCAGCAGCTACGGGGACAGTGGCACTGAAGCTTTCTTT
TRBV15,.,TRBD2,TRBJ2-6,CATSRDVGAGGANGLTF,TGTGCCACCAGCAGAGATGTGGGGGCCGGGGGGGCCAACGGCCTGACTTTC
TRBV19,.,TRBD2,TRBJ2-2,CASSRPTSEKGFDYGELFF,TGTGCCAGTAGTAGGCCGACTAGCGAAAAAGGTTTCGATTACGGGGAGCTGTTTTTT
TRBV5-1,once,.,TRBJ1-4,CASSLRGEGWSEKLFF,TGCGCCAGCAGTCTCCGCGGGGAAGGGTGGAGTGAAAAACTGTTTTTT
TRBV2,.,TRBD1,TRBJ2-7,CASRRTGLSYEQYF,TGTGCCAGCAGGAGGACAGGGCTTTCCTACGAGCAGTACTTC
TRBV29-1,.,.,TRBJ1-1,CSVEDTRVMRAFF,TGCAGCGTTGAAGACACAAGAGTCATGCGGGCTTTCTTT
TRBV19,.,TRBD1,TRBJ1-6,CASSTDRASPLHF,TGTGCCAGTAGTACGGACAGGGCCTCACCCCTCCACTTT
TRBV5-1,.,TRBD2,TRBJ2-7,CASSLASGLAGTYEQYF,TGCGCCAGCAGCTTGGCCTCCGGACTAGCGGGAACCTACGAGCAGTACTTC
TRBV5-4,.,.,TRBJ2-1,CASSLRRESYNEQFF,TGTGCCAGCAGCTTGAGGAGGGAGTCCTACAATGAGCAGTTCTTC
TRBV11-2,.,.,TRBJ1-1,CASSPRGGEAEAFF,TGTGCCAGCAGCCCCCGGGGGGGTGAGGCTGAAGCTTTCTTT
TRBV5-4,once,.,TRBJ2-5,CASSLDQGLVTQYF,TGTGCCAGCAGCTTGGACCAGGGGTTGGTGACCCAGTACTTC
TRBV19,few,.,TRBJ2-4,CASSRAAAKNIQYF,TGTGCCAGTAGTAGGGCAGCTGCCAAAAACATTCAGTACTTC
TRBV7-8,few,TRBD2,TRBJ2-6,CASNPGRTSGANVLTF,TGTGCCAGCAACCCCGGGAGGACCTCTGGGGCCAACGTCCTGACTTTC
TRBV7-2,.,TRBD1,TRBJ1-1,CASSTGQGAFTEAFF,TGTGCCAGCAGCACGGGACAGGGGGCTTTCACTGAAGCTTTCTTT
TRBV19,.,.,TRBJ2-1,CASSSPGAAYNEQFF,TGTGCCAGTAGTAGCCCAGGCGCCGCCTACAATGAGCAGTTCTTC
TRBV5-6,.,.,TRBJ1-1,CASSLDSRRNTEAFF,TGTGCCAGCAGCTTGGATAGCAGAAGGAACACTGAAGCTTTCTTT
TRBV19,.,.,TRBJ1-1,CASSTRDWNTEAFF,TGTGCCAGTAGTACCAGGGACTGGAACACTGAAGCTTTCTTT
TRBV5-1,.,TRBD2,TRBJ2-3,CASSLGGSGGADTQYF,TGCGCCAGCAGCTTAGGAGGTAGCGGGGGCGCAGATACGCAGTATTTT
TRBV7-8,.,TRBD1,TRBJ2-1,CASSLGGRGNNEQFF,TGTGCCAGCAGCTTAGGCGGCAGGGGGAACAATGAGCAGTTCTTC
TRBV5-6,.,.,TRBJ2-7,CASSLTTDPTSKYF,TGTGCCAGCAGCTTAACTACCGACCCTACGAGCAAGTACTTC
TRBV10-3,.,TRBD1,TRBJ2-5,CAISESGQQETQYF,TGTGCCATCAGTGAGTCGGGACAGCAAGAGACCCAGTACTTC
TRBV9,.,.,TRBJ2-1,CASSKSSYNEQFF,TGTGCCAGCAGCAAGAGCTCCTACAATGAGCAGTTCTTC
TRBV28,.,TRBD2,TRBJ2-7,CASSLGTSGRYEQYF,TGTGCCAGCAGTTTAGGAACTAGCGGGAGGTACGAGCAGTACTTC
TRBV28,.,TRBD2,TRBJ2-7,CASRPGLAVSYEQYF,TGTGCCAGCAGACCAGGACTAGCGGTTTCCTACGAGCAGTACTTC
TRBV6-4,.,TRBD1,TRBJ2-2,CASRNRQGMGTGELFF,TGTGCCAGCAGGAACCGACAGGGGATGGGCACCGGGGAGCTGTTTTTT
TRBV6-5,.,.,TRBJ2-3,CASSRRQSSDTQYF,TGTGCCAGCAGTCGTAGACAGTCTTCAGATACGCAGTATTTT
TRBV7-3,.,TRBD2,TRBJ2-7,CASSLTFSGGSSSYEQYF,TGTGCCAGCAGCTTAACGTTTAGCGGGGGGTCGAGCTCCTACGAGCAGTACTTC
TRBV15,.,.,TRBJ2-3,CATRGAGTQYF,TGTGCCACCAGAGGGGCTGGTACGCAGTATTTT
TRBV9,.,TRBD1,TRBJ2-5,CASSQPGQGLRETQYF,TGTGCCAGCAGCCAACCGGGACAGGGCTTACGAGAGACCCAGTACTTC
TRBV7-3,.,.,TRBJ2-1,CASSIGAYNEQFF,TGTGCCAGCAGCATCGGAGCTTACAATGAGCAGTTCTTC
TRBV28,.,TRBD1,TRBJ1-6,CASSILTGMGSPLHF,TGTGCCAGCAGTATACTGACAGGGATGGGTTCACCCCTCCACTTT
TRBV28,.,TRBD1,TRBJ2-1,CASSPGQGAPVEQFF,TGTGCCAGCAGCCCGGGACAGGGGGCGCCGGTTGAGCAGTTCTTC
TRBV7-3,.,.,TRBJ2-2,CASSPPGIGELFF,TGTGCCAGCAGCCCTCCCGGTATAGGGGAGCTGTTTTTT
TRBV15,.,TRBD2,TRBJ2-7,CATSRPLAEGYEQYF,TGTGCCACCAGCAGACCCCTAGCGGAAGGGTACGAGCAGTACTTC
TRBV6-5,.,.,TRBJ1-2,CASSYDAAFYGYTF,TGTGCCAGCAGTTACGATGCGGCTTTCTATGGCTACACCTTC
TRBV2,.,.,TRBJ2-1,CAATRSYEQFF,TGTGCCGCCACAAGGAGTTATGAGCAGTTCTTC
TRBV5-8,.,TRBD2,TRBJ2-3,CASSLNPAGVGTQYF,TGTGCCAGCAGCTTGAATCCAGCGGGAGTTGGTACGCAGTATTTT
TRBV6-1,.,.,TRBJ2-1,CASRRQATQSGEQFF,TGTGCCAGCAGGCGACAGGCGACGCAGAGTGGTGAGCAGTTCTTC
TRBV30,.,.,TRBJ2-1,CAWRVFQTYNEQFF,TGTGCCTGGAGGGTATTTCAGACCTACAATGAGCAGTTCTTC
TRBV21-1,once,.,TRBJ2-3,CASSKLARGKDTQYF,TGTGCCAGCAGCAAACTAGCCCGAGGGAAAGATACGCAGTATTTT
TRBV19,once,.,TRBJ1-4,CASSMDSWGEKLFF,TGTGCCAGTAGCATGGACTCCTGGGGTGAAAAACTGTTTTTT
TRBV5-4,once,TRBD2,TRBJ2-7,CASSLPSSGGTYEQYF,TGTGCCAGCAGCTTGCCCTCTAGCGGGGGTACCTACGAGCAGTACTTC
TRBV19,once,.,TRBJ1-4,CASRRGREKLFF,TGTGCCAGCCGAAGAGGAAGGGAAAAACTGTTTTTT
TRBV9,.,.,TRBJ2-2,CASSVLAGELFF,TGTGCCAGCAGCGTTCTAGCCGGGGAGCTGTTTTTT
TRBV28,.,TRBD1,TRBJ1-3,CASSSPLTGRNTIYF,TGTGCCAGCAGTTCGCCCTTGACAGGGAGGAACACCATATATTTT
TRBV5-1,.,TRBD1,TRBJ2-1,CASSLGTGDYNEQFF,TGCGCCAGCAGCTTGGGGACAGGGGACTACAATGAGCAGTTCTTC
TRBV4-1,.,.,TRBJ1-2,CASSQYGFEGYGYTF,TGCGCCAGCAGCCAATATGGTTTCGAGGGCTATGGCTACACCTTC
TRBV5-4,.,.,TRBJ2-5,CASSSNGGKETQYF,TGTGCCAGCAGCTCCAATGGGGGGAAAGAGACCCAGTACTTC
TRBV10-3,.,.,TRBJ2-1,CAISEGRGRGHEQFF,TGTGCCATCAGTGAGGGCAGGGGCAGGGGCCATGAGCAGTTCTTC
TRBV5-1,.,TRBD1,TRBJ2-2,CASRQNEGAGTGELFF,TGCGCCAGCAGGCAAAACGAGGGGGCGGGCACCGGGGAGCTGTTTTTT
TRBV28,.,.,TRBJ2-2,CASQQGSRTGELFF,TGTGCCAGTCAACAGGGATCGAGGACCGGGGAGCTGTTTTTT
TRBV19,.,TRBD1,TRBJ1-1,CASRMTGGLTEAFF,TGTGCCAGTAGGATGACAGGGGGCCTCACTGAAGCTTTCTTT
TRBV10-3,.,TRBD1,TRBJ1-2,CAITGQGENGYTF,TGTGCCATCACGGGACAGGGTGAGAATGGCTACACCTTC